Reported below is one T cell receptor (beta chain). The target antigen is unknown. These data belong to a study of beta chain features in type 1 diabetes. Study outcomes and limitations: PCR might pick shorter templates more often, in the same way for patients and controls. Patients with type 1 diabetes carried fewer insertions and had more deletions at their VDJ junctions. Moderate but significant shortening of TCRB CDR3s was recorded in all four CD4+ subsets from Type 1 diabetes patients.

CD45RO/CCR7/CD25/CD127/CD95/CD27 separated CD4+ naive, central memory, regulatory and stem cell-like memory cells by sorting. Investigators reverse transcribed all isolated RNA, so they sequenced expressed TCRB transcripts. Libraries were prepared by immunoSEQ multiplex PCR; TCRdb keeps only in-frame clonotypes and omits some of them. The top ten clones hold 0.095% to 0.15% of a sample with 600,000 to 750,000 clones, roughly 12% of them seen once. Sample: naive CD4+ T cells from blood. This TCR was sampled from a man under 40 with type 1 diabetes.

This chain's CDR3 is CASSQESNQPQHF. DNA for the CDR3: TGTGCCAGCAGTCAGGAAAGCAATCAGCCCCAGCATTTT. The chain carries TRBV2 and TRBJ1-5; no reliable D call. The CDR3 is made up of 13 amino acids. The germline CDR1 and CDR2 sequences are SNHLY and FYNNEI. The germline V and J ends were trimmed by 5 bases and 1 base, with 6 bases remaining between them.